Below are 28 T cell receptor beta chains sequenced from a single sample in a study of radiation and T cells in renal cell carcinoma. Assay used: immunoSEQ multiplex PCR; TCRdb lists only in-frame clones, some missing. This sample has fewer than 150,000 clones, with 88% found just once. Time point reported: blood 2 weeks post-SBRT. Treatment specified: 15 Gy SBRT to primary tumor, nephrectomy 4 weeks later. The sample here was blood, taken from a patient whose treatment included radiotherapy and nephrectomy. The source is a woman aged 70-85 years with renal cell carcinoma.

The chain uses TRBV10-3 and TRBJ2-3; 10 positions match TRBD2. The CDR3 extends over 16 amino acids. The trim removed 2 bases at V and 5 bases at J, leaving 7 bases unmatched. CDR1 and CDR2 (germline): ENHRY, SYGVKD. CDR3 sequence (DNA): TGTGCCATCAGTGAGCCAGCGGGGGGGCAGCTAGATACGCAGTATTTT. Amino acids: CAISEPAGGQLDTQYF.

The chain couples TRBV4-1 to TRBJ2-7, with 10 bases lining up with TRBD1. This CDR3 is 17 amino acids long. The V gene end was trimmed by 2 bases and the J gene end by 5 bases; junction bases not matched to a gene: 12. Per germline, CDR1 MGHRA and CDR2 YSYEKL. The CDR3: CASSQLTERTGGNEQYF. As DNA, the CDR3 is TGCGCCAGCAGCCAACTCACCGAAAGGACAGGGGGAAACGAGCAGTACTTC.

The rearrangement joins TRBV27 to TRBJ1-1; D possibly corresponds to TRBD1 (5 bases). With 3 bases removed from V and 5 bases from J, the gap between germline ends came to 19 bases. The germline V gene encodes CDR1 MNHEY and CDR2 SMNVEV (reference sequence). There are 16 residues in the CDR3. In DNA form, the CDR3 reads TGTGCCAGCAGTTTGGGGAGCGGGGGGATTAAGACTGAAGCTTTCTTT. Protein sequence: CASSLGSGGIKTEAFF.

The DNA of the CDR3 is TGCAGCGTTTCAGGACTAGCAGGAGATACGCAGTATTTT. Protein: CSVSGLAGDTQYF. V and J are TRBV29-1 and TRBJ2-3; 8 bases are shared with TRBD2. This CDR3 comprises 13 residues. V dropped 5 bases and J dropped 5; count of bases not matched to a gene: 6. Germline V gene sequence: CDR1 SQVTM, CDR2 ANQGSEA.

The chain joins TRBV4-2 to TRBJ1-2; 8 positions match TRBD1. In germline, CDR1 is LGHNA, CDR2 YNFKEQ. This CDR3 region has 15 residues. V was pared by 2 bases and J by 7 bases, with 9 bases of the junction left unmatched. CDR3 nucleotides: TGTGCCAGCAGCCAAACGAATACAGGGGGAGGTGGCTACACCTTC. Encoded protein: CASSQTNTGGGGYTF.

The table lists this clone with a few counts. The V call is TRBV7-8, the J call TRBJ2-3; 7 nucleotides agree with TRBD2. The CDR3 runs to 14 residues. Germline loops: CDR1 SGHVS, CDR2 FQNEAQ. The V gene end was trimmed by 4 bases and the J gene end by 5 bases; junction bases not matched to a gene: 6. CDR3 sequence (DNA): TGTGCCAGCAGCTATACTAGCGCAGGAGATACGCAGTATTTT. Protein product: CASSYTSAGDTQYF.

In this sample, this clone turned up once. The chain combines TRBV27 with TRBJ2-7; TRBD1 is a possible D gene (6 bases). This CDR3 region has 16 residues. Germline CDR1 reads MNHEY; CDR2 reads SMNVEV (reference sequence). V lost 5 bases and J 1 base, leaving 18 bases between the germline ends. CDR3 loop: CASSHTGTHNSYEQYF. DNA of the CDR3: TGTGCCAGCAGTCATACCGGGACACACAATTCCTACGAGCAGTACTTC.

V usage is TRBV5-4 and J usage is TRBJ2-7; 8 bases fit TRBD2. The V gene end was trimmed by 4 bases and the J gene end by 3 bases; junction bases not matched to a gene: 6. Germline V CDR1 and CDR2: SGHNT, YYREEE (reference sequence). The CDR3 has 14 amino acids. The CDR3 region is CASSTSGGGYEQYF. In DNA, the CDR3 is TGTGCCAGCAGCACGAGCGGGGGAGGCTACGAGCAGTACTTC. Full variable domain (outside the CDR3, taken from reference TRBV5-4 and TRBJ2-7): ETGVTQSPTHLIKTRGQQVTLRCSSQSGHNTVSWYQQALGQGPQFIFQYYREEENGRGNFPPRFSGLQFPNYSSELNVNALELDDSALYLCASSTSGGGYEQYFGPGTRLTVT.

This clone was observed a single time. The V call is TRBV6-1, the J call TRBJ1-1; tentative D call: TRBD1 (5 bases). This CDR3 comprises 14 residues. Germline V gene lookup returns CDR1 MNHNS and CDR2 SASEGT. V lost 1 base and J 5 bases, leaving 11 bases between the germline ends. DNA for the CDR3: TGTGCCAGCAGTGAAGAGGCAGGGAGGACTGAAGCTTTCTTT. Its protein is CASSEEAGRTEAFF.

The V gene is TRBV28, the J gene TRBJ1-5, with 9 positions matching TRBD1. The germline V gene encodes CDR1 MDHEN and CDR2 SYDVKM. J lost 7 bases, V lost 6 bases, and 10 bases had no gene match. The CDR3 is 15 amino acids. This CDR3 reads CASRVQRTGAQPQHF. As DNA, the CDR3 is TGTGCCAGCAGGGTCCAAAGGACAGGGGCCCAGCCCCAGCATTTT.

V gene TRBV6-5 combines with J gene TRBJ2-2; D perhaps matches TRBD1 (6 bases). The V and J ends lost 5 bases and 4 bases respectively, with 8 bases between them. This CDR3 comprises 13 residues. CDR1 is MNHEY and CDR2 is SVGAGI in the germline V gene. CDR3 DNA: TGTGCCAGCAGTACAGGGCTCACCGGGGAGCTGTTTTTT. The encoded protein is CASSTGLTGELFF.

The table lists this clone with a few counts. The V gene is TRBV5-6, the J gene TRBJ2-5, with a weak D call TRBD2 (6 bases). From germline, CDR1 is SGHDT and CDR2 YYEEEE. The germline V and J ends were trimmed by 0 bases and 3 bases, with 21 bases remaining between them. This CDR3 has 18 residues. In DNA, the CDR3 is TGTGCCAGCAGCTTGGAGAGTTTTACGGGACTCCCAAAAGAGACCCAGTACTTC. It codes for CASSLESFTGLPKETQYF.

The CDR3 DNA reads as TGTGCCAGCAGCCTCTCCGGGACAGGGTACAATCAGCCCCAGCATTTT. Translating gives CASSLSGTGYNQPQHF. The rearrangement joins TRBV28 to TRBJ1-5; 9 bases line up with TRBD1. CDR3 length: 16 amino acids. V shed 6 bases and J 3 bases; nucleotides not matched to a gene: 9. Germline CDR1 is MDHEN and CDR2 is SYDVKM.

The J gene is TRBJ2-3, the V gene TRBV5-1; 10 bases align to TRBD2. From germline, CDR1 is SGHRS and CDR2 YFSETQ. V gave up 4 bases and J gave up 4 bases; unmatched junction bases: 6. The CDR3 extends over 15 amino acids. The CDR3 sequence is CASSLAGTSADTQYF. The CDR3 DNA sequence: TGCGCCAGCAGCCTCGCCGGGACTAGCGCAGATACGCAGTATTTT. Filled out from reference TRBV5-1 and TRBJ2-3, the complete variable domain reads KAGVTQTPRYLIKTRGQQVTLSCSPISGHRSVSWYQQTPGQGLQFLFEYFSETQRNKGNFPGRFSGRQFSNSRSEMNVSTLELGDSALYLCASSLAGTSADTQYFGPGTRLTVL.

The rearrangement links TRBV4-1 to TRBJ1-6, with 7 bases that match TRBD1. Trimming took 4 bases from V and 8 from J; bases not matched to a gene: 5. The CDR3 is made up of 14 amino acids. Germline V gene sequence: CDR1 MGHRA, CDR2 YSYEKL. Here the CDR3 DNA reads TGCGCCAGCAGCCTGGGGGGACAGTATTCACCCCTCCACTTT. It translates to CASSLGGQYSPLHF.

The chain couples TRBV27 to TRBJ2-3; 7 positions match TRBD1. Germline CDR1 MNHEY, CDR2 SMNVEV (reference sequence). The ends lost 5 bases at V and 6 bases at J; junction bases unmatched: 11. The CDR3 is 15 amino acids. The CDR3 nucleotides are TGTGCCAGCAGTCTTCACTCGCCCAGGGGGGATACGCAGTATTTT. Amino acids: CASSLHSPRGDTQYF.

The chain uses TRBV6-5 and TRBJ1-6, with a weak D call TRBD1 (6 bases). The V end was cut by 2 bases, the J end by 9 bases, with 11 bases between. The CDR3 totals 14 residues. Germline CDR1 and CDR2: MNHEY and SVGAGI. This CDR3 reads CASSYGTPSSPLHF. CDR3 nucleotide sequence: TGTGCCAGCAGTTACGGGACACCTAGTTCACCCCTCCACTTT.

Written as DNA, the CDR3 is TGTGCCAGTAGTTCCCGAAGACAGGGTTCCTACAATGAGCAGTTCTTC. Amino acids: CASSSRRQGSYNEQFF. The chain joins TRBV19 to TRBJ2-1; 7 bases agree with TRBD1. The CDR3 is 16 residues long. Germline trimming cut 5 bases from V and 1 base from J; bases unmatched to any gene: 8. Germline CDR1 and CDR2: LNHDA and SQIVND (reference sequence).

The rearrangement uses TRBV30 and TRBJ2-7; no definite D call. CDR1 is GTSNPN and CDR2 is SVGIG in the germline V gene (reference sequence). Trimming pared 1 base from V and 1 base from J, leaving 5 bases between. This CDR3 contains 12 residues. The CDR3 DNA follows: TGTGCCTGGAGTGCGATTTCCTACGAGCAGTACTTC. Amino acids: CAWSAISYEQYF.

The chain joins TRBV9 to TRBJ2-7, with no clear D. Per the germline V gene, CDR1 is SGDLS and CDR2 is YYNGEE. This CDR3 has 13 amino acids. V lost 7 bases to trimming and J lost 2 bases, with 13 bases between them. In DNA, the CDR3 is TGTGCCAGCCCCTCTCTAGGGCCCTACGAGCAGTACTTC. Protein product: CASPSLGPYEQYF.

The chain is built from TRBV29-1 and TRBJ2-3, with 11 bases lining up with TRBD2. The CDR3 covers 15 residues. V trimming: 5 bases; J trimming: 5 bases; junction bases outside the gene matches: 9. Germline CDR1 SQVTM, CDR2 ANQGSEA. DNA of the CDR3: TGCAGCGTTTCGGATTTAGCGGGGGGGGTAGATACGCAGTATTTT. The encoded protein is CSVSDLAGGVDTQYF.

This chain uses TRBV7-2 with TRBJ2-5, with 8 bases fitting TRBD2. CDR1 and CDR2 (germline): SGHTA, FQGNSA. The V and J ends lost 4 bases and 6 bases, in that order; junction bases with no gene match: 13. There are 16 residues in the CDR3. The chain's CDR3 is CASSSLGGGPGKTQYF. The CDR3 bases are TGTGCCAGCAGCTCCCTCGGCGGGGGGCCCGGGAAGACCCAGTACTTC. Full variable domain (remainder filled in from reference TRBV7-2 and TRBJ2-5): GAGVSQSPSNKVTEKGKDVELRCDPISGHTALYWYRQSLGQGLEFLIYFQGNSAPDKSGLPSDRFSAERTGGSVSTLTIQRTQQEDSAVYLCASSSLGGGPGKTQYFGPGTRLLVL.

This clone came up once. The rearrangement uses TRBV6-5 and TRBJ2-2; maybe TRBD1 (7 bases). This CDR3 contains 15 residues. Germline CDR1 is MNHEY and CDR2 is SVGAGI. The V end lost 3 bases, the J end lost 4 bases, and 12 bases lay between the germline ends. This chain's CDR3 is CASSYQGGGTGELFF. CDR3 DNA sequence: TGTGCCAGCAGTTATCAGGGGGGAGGCACCGGGGAGCTGTTTTTT.

The rearrangement links TRBV4-2 to TRBJ2-7, with TRBD1 matching 9 bases. The CDR3 has 14 residues. V shed 6 bases, J shed 2 bases, and the junction held 5 bases outside the gene matches. Germline CDR1 is LGHNA and CDR2 is YNFKEQ. The CDR3 loop reads CASSVGTGTYEQYF. The CDR3 nucleotides read TGTGCCAGCAGTGTGGGGACAGGGACCTACGAGCAGTACTTC.

This clone was detected once. The chain joins TRBV6-4 to TRBJ1-2; TRBD1 aligns across 9 bases. The CDR3 sequence is 15 residues long. Germline-derived CDR1 and CDR2 are MRHNA and SNTAGT. Germline trimming cut 6 bases from V and 4 bases from J; bases unmatched to any gene: 9. The CDR3 DNA follows: TGTGCCAGCAGACCACAGGGGGCGCAGGGCTATGGCTACACCTTC. Translated, it gives CASRPQGAQGYGYTF.

The chain combines TRBV28 with TRBJ1-4; no definite D call. This CDR3 has 15 amino acids. CDR1 is MDHEN, CDR2 SYDVKM, per germline. V was clipped by 6 bases and J by 8 bases, with 19 bases between them. The CDR3 DNA reads TGTGCCAGCAGCTACCCAGGAACTAATAGGGAAAAACTGTTTTTT. Protein sequence: CASSYPGTNREKLFF.

The rearrangement joins TRBV5-6 to TRBJ2-2; D may be TRBD1 or TRBD2 (5 bases each). In germline, CDR1 is SGHDT, CDR2 YYEEEE. The CDR3 runs to 15 residues. The ends were cut back, 6 bases at V and 3 bases at J, with 15 bases in the middle. The CDR3 DNA follows: TGTGCCAGCACCCAGGGACGGAGTTACACCGGGGAGCTGTTTTTT. Its translation is CASTQGRSYTGELFF.

The V and J genes are TRBV7-9 and TRBJ2-7; D is undetermined. V lost 0 bases and J 2 bases, leaving 11 bases between the germline ends. Germline-derived CDR1 and CDR2 are SEHNR and FQNEAQ (reference sequence). The CDR3 consists of 15 residues. CDR3: CASSLARKSAYEQYF. In DNA, the CDR3 is TGTGCCAGCAGCTTAGCGCGAAAGTCGGCCTACGAGCAGTACTTC.